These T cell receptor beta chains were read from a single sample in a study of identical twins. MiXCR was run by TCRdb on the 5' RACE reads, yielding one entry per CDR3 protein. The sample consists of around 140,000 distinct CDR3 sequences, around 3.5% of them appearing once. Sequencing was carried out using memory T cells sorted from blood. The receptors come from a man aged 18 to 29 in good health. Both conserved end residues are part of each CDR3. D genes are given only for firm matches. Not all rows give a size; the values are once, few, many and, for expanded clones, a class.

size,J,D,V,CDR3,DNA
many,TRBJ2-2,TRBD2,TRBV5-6,CASSLDGRAVGELFF,TGTGCCAGCAGCTTAGACGGGAGGGCCGTCGGGGAGCTGTTTTTT
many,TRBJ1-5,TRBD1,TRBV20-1,CSAFRAGGAYQPQHF,TGCAGTGCTTTCCGGGCAGGGGGCGCCTATCAGCCCCAGCATTTT
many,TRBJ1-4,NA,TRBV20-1,CSASLTQDNEKLFF,TGCAGTGCTAGCCTGACCCAGGATAATGAAAAACTGTTTTTT
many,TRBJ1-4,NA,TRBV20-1,CSALYGPSGEKLFF,TGCAGTGCCCTTTATGGACCTTCGGGTGAAAAACTGTTTTTT
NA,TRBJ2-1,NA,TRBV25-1,CASSESLRDSYNEQFF,TGTGCCAGCAGTGAGTCCCTCCGGGACTCCTACAATGAGCAGTTCTTC
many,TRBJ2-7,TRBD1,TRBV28,CASSTTGQGDF,TGTGCCAGCAGCACAACGGGACAGGGTGACTTC
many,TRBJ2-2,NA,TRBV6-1,CASRVDFTITGELFF,TGTGCCAGCAGGGTCGATTTTACGATAACCGGGGAGCTGTTTTTT
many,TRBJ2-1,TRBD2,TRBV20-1,CSAYTQAGAINEQFF,TGCAGTGCTTACACCCAAGCGGGAGCTATTAATGAGCAGTTCTTC
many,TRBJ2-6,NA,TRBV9,CASSGPDRVSGANVLTF,TGTGCCAGCAGCGGCCCAGACAGAGTCTCTGGGGCCAACGTCCTGACTTTC
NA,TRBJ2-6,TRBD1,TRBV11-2,CASRSPSGTGDSGANVLTF,TGTGCCAGCAGATCACCTTCCGGGACAGGGGACTCTGGGGCCAACGTCCTGACTTTC
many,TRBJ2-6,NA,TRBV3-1,CASSRPYSGVLTF,TGTGCCAGCAGCCGTCCCTATTCTGGGGTCCTGACTTTC
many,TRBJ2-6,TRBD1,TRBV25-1,CASLQKTGAGANVLTF,TGTGCCAGCCTCCAAAAAACAGGGGCTGGGGCCAACGTCCTGACTTTC
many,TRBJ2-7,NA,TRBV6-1,CASSLKGGGYEQYF,TGTGCCAGCAGTCTGAAGGGAGGAGGCTACGAGCAGTACTTC
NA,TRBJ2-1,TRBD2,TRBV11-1,CASSVLAGGPTNEQFF,TGTGCCAGCAGCGTACTAGCGGGAGGGCCCACCAATGAGCAGTTCTTC
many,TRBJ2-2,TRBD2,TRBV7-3,CASSLPQGAGGQTGELFF,TGTGCCAGCAGCCTGCCCCAGGGTGCGGGAGGACAAACCGGGGAGCTGTTTTTT
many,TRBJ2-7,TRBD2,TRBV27,CASQGRGEQYF,TGTGCCAGCCAAGGGCGGGGGGAGCAGTACTTC
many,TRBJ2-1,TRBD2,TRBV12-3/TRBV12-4,CASSRSGRAHNEQFF,TGTGCCAGCAGCCGTAGCGGGAGGGCCCACAATGAGCAGTTCTTC
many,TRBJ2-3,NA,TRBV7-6,CASSLVRREGTDTQYF,TGTGCCAGCAGCTTAGTTAGGCGGGAAGGTACAGATACGCAGTATTTT
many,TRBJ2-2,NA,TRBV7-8,CASSLRSGPTGELFF,TGTGCCAGCAGCTTAAGGTCGGGACCCACCGGGGAGCTGTTTTTT
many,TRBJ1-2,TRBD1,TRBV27,CASSLSGTGGTGGYTF,TGTGCCAGCAGTTTATCGGGGACAGGGGGGACTGGTGGCTACACCTTC
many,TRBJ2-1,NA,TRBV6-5,CASSYSELTEGFF,TGTGCCAGCAGTTACTCGGAGCTCACTGAGGGGTTCTTC
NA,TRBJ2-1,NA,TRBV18,CASSPPDSSNNEQFF,TGTGCCAGCTCACCACCGGACAGCTCAAACAATGAGCAGTTCTTC
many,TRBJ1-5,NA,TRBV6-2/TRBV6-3,CASREAGAIEPQHF,TGTGCCAGCAGAGAGGCAGGTGCAATAGAGCCCCAGCATTTT
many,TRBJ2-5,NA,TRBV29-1,CSVGVKQETQYF,TGCAGCGTTGGGGTCAAACAAGAGACCCAGTACTTC
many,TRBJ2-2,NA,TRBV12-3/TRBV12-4,CASSHVPGELFF,TGTGCCAGCAGCCATGTCCCTGGGGAGCTGTTTTTT
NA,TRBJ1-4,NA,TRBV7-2,CASSLGGREKLFF,TGTGCCAGCAGCTTAGGGGGACGGGAAAAACTGTTTTTT
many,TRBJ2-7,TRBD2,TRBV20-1,CSARVGTSVYEQYF,TGCAGTGCTAGAGTGGGGACTAGCGTCTACGAGCAGTACTTC
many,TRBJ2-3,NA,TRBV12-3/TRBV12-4,CASSLLRGEDTQYF,TGTGCCAGCAGTTTACTAAGGGGAGAAGATACGCAGTATTTT
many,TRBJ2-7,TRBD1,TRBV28,CASARGTGFSEQYF,TGTGCCAGCGCCCGGGGGACAGGGTTTTCCGAGCAGTACTTC
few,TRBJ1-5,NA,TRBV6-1,CASSENRPQHF,TGTGCCAGCAGTGAAAATCGGCCCCAGCATTTT
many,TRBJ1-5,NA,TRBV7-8,CASSVAGTNQPQHF,TGTGCCAGCAGCGTGGCGGGGACCAATCAGCCCCAGCATTTT
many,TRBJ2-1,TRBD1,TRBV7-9,CASSSSPGTGSNEQFF,TGTGCCAGCAGCTCGAGTCCCGGGACAGGGAGCAATGAGCAGTTCTTC
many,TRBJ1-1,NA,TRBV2,CASSELTGSSEAFF,TGTGCCAGCAGTGAATTGACAGGTAGCTCTGAAGCTTTCTTT
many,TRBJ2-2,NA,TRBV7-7,CASSSEGANTGELFF,TGTGCCAGCAGCTCTGAAGGGGCGAACACCGGGGAGCTGTTTTTT
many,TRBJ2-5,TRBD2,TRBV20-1,CSATSGMFETQYF,TGCAGTGCGACTAGCGGGATGTTTGAGACCCAGTACTTC
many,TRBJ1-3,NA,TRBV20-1,CSARGERSGNTIYF,TGCAGTGCGCGCGGCGAACGCTCTGGAAACACCATATATTTT
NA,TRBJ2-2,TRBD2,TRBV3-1,CASSQDRFGRRTGELFF,TGTGCCAGCAGCCAAGATAGGTTCGGGAGGAGGACCGGGGAGCTGTTTTTT
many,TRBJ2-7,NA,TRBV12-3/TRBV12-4,CASSLRAETYEQYF,TGTGCCAGCAGTTTAAGGGCAGAAACTTACGAGCAGTACTTC
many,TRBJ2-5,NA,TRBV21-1,CASSKGYSGRAGETQYF,TGTGCCAGCAGCAAAGGTTATAGCGGGAGGGCCGGGGAGACCCAGTACTTC
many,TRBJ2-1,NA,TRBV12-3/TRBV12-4,CASSRTSSYNEQFF,TGTGCCAGCAGTCGAACTAGCAGCTACAATGAGCAGTTCTTC
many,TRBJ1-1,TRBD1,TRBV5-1,CASSDTGGTTEAFF,TGCGCCAGCAGCGATACAGGGGGTACCACTGAAGCTTTCTTT
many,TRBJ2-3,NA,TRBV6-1,CASSEQGRAEDTQYF,TGTGCCAGCAGTGAACAGGGACGGGCGGAAGATACGCAGTATTTT